Sequencing of this TCR beta chain was carried out in a study of blood T cells in healthy people across ages. The V gene lost 6 bases and the J gene lost 2 bases, with 11 bases spanning the gap. Germline V CDR1 and CDR2: MDHEN, SYDVKM. The length of the CDR3 is 14 residues. Then a second PCR, running roughly 7 to 11 cycles, was carried out with a sample-barcoded 5' primer and a J-beta primer mix. TCRdb reprocessed the 5' RACE reads with MiXCR, giving one entry per CDR3 protein. The data hold 760,000 or so distinct CDR3 sequences, with 25% observed a single time. The same sample was also studied in work on T cells of mothers and their children.

Source material: blood. The rearrangement joins TRBV28 to TRBJ1-5; no reliable D call. The sequence was collected from a boy between 10 and 17 years old in good health. Here the CDR3 reads CASRVGDGNQPQHF. For the CDR3, the DNA is TGTGCCAGCAGAGTGGGAGACGGCAATCAGCCCCAGCATTTT.